The TCR beta chain described here comes from a study of CD4 T cells in relation to SARS-CoV-2 and coronaviruses. Study overall: ViraFEST: roughly 10-day antigen culture of PBMCs, then TCR beta CDR3 sequencing.

Turning to this clone: What it recognizes is unknown.

The assay was immunoSEQ multiplex PCR, and TCRdb's table has in-frame clones only and misses some. This sample has about 29,000 clones, with approximately 80% found just once. Before the COVID-19 pandemic, during about 2011-2019, CD4+ T cells were taken from unexposed donors. The cells were cultured for 10 days before CD4+ T cells were isolated. Unexposed-donor CD4+ T cells were probed with SARS-CoV-2 S/N and four cold-coronavirus spikes, cells permitting. Each well had 2.1 million or so PBMCs in around 4.9% human AB serum with IL-2. Cultures received half-medium IL-2 refreshes on days 3 and 7. In germline, CDR1 is MNHEY, CDR2 SVGEGT. The V end lost 2 bases, the J end lost 2 bases, and 10 bases lay between the germline ends. The CDR3 loop spans 15 amino acids.

The sequencing input was CD4+ T cells from PBMCs, cultured in vitro. The TCR originated in a human donor in good health. The chain couples TRBV6-2 or TRBV6-3 to TRBJ2-1; perhaps D is TRBD1 or TRBD2 (5 bases each). The CDR3 region is CASSYGGVPYNEQFF. CDR3 nucleotide sequence: TGTGCCAGCAGTTACGGGGGTGTGCCCTACAATGAGCAGTTCTTC.